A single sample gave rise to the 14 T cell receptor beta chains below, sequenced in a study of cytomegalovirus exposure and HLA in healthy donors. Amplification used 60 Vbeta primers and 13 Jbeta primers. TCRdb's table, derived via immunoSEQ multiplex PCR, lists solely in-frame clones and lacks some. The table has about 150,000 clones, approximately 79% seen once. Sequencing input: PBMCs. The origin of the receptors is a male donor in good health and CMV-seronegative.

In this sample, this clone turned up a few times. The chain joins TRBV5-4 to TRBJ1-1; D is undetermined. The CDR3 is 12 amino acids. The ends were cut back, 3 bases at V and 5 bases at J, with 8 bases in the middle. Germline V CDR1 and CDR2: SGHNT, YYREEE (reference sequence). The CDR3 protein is CASSSFSTEAFF. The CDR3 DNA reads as TGTGCCAGCAGCTCCTTTTCGACTGAAGCTTTCTTT.

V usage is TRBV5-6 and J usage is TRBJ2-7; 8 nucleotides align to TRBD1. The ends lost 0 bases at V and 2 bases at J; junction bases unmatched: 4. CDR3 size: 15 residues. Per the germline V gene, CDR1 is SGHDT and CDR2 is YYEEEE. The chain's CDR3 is CASSLEWTGTYEQYF. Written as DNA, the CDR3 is TGTGCCAGCAGCTTGGAGTGGACAGGGACCTACGAGCAGTACTTC.

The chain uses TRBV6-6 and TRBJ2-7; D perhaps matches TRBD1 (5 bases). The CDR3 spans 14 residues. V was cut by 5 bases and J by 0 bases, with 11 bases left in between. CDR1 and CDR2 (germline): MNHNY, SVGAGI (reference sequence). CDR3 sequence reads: CASSAQGNSYEQYF. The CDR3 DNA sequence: TGTGCCAGCAGTGCTCAGGGAAACTCCTACGAGCAGTACTTC.

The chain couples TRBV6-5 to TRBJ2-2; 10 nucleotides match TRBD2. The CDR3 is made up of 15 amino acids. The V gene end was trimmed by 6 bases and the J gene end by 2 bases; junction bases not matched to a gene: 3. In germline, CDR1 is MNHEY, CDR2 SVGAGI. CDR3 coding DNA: TGTGCCAGCAGAACTAGCGGGGCCAACACCGGGGAGCTGTTTTTT. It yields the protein CASRTSGANTGELFF.

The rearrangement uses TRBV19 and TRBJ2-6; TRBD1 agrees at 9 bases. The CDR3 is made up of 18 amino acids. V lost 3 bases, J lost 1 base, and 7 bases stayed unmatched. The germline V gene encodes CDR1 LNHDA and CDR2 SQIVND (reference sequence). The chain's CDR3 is CASSIGDRATSGANVLTF. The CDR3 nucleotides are TGTGCCAGTAGTATTGGGGACAGGGCAACATCTGGGGCCAACGTCCTGACTTTC.

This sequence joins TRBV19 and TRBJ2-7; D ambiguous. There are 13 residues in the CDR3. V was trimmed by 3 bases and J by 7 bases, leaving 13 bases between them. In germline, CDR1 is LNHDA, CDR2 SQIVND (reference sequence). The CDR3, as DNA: TGTGCCAGTAGTATCCATGGAGAGTGGGAGCAGTACTTC. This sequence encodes CASSIHGEWEQYF.

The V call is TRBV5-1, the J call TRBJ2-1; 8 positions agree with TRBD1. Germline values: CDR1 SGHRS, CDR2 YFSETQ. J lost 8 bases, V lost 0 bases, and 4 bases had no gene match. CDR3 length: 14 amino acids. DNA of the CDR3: TGCGCCAGCAGCTTGGGGACAGGGCGTGATGAGCAGTTCTTC. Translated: CASSLGTGRDEQFF. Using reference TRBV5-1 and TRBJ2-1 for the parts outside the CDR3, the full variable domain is KAGVTQTPRYLIKTRGQQVTLSCSPISGHRSVSWYQQTPGQGLQFLFEYFSETQRNKGNFPGRFSGRQFSNSRSEMNVSTLELGDSALYLCASSLGTGRDEQFFGPGTRLTVL.

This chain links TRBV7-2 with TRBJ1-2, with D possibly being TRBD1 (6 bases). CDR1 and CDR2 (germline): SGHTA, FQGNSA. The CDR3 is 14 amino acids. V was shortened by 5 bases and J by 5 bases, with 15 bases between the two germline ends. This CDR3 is CASSPDRQPYGYTF. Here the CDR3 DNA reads TGTGCCAGCAGCCCCGACAGGCAGCCTTATGGCTACACCTTC.

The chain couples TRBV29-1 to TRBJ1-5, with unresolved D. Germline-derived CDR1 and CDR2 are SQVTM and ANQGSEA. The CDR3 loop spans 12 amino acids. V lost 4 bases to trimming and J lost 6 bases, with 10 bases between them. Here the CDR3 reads CSVVLSGQPQHF. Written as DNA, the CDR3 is TGCAGCGTTGTCTTGAGTGGTCAGCCCCAGCATTTT.

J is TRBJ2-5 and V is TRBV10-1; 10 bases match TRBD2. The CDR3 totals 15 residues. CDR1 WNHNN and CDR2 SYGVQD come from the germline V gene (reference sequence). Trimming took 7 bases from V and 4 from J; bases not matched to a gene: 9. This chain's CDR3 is CASTPGLAIGETQYF. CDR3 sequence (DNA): TGCGCCAGCACCCCGGGACTAGCGATAGGAGAGACCCAGTACTTC.

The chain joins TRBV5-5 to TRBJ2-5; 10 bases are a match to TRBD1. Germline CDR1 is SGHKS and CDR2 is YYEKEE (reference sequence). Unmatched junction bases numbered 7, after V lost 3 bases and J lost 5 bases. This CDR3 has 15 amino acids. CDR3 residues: CASSSDGTGVETQYF. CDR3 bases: TGTGCCAGCAGCTCGGATGGGACAGGGGTCGAGACCCAGTACTTC. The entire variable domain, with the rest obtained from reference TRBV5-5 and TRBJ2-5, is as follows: DAGVTQSPTHLIKTRGQQVTLRCSPISGHKSVSWYQQVLGQGPQFIFQYYEKEERGRGNFPDRFSARQFPNYSSELNVNALLLGDSALYLCASSSDGTGVETQYFGPGTRLLVL.

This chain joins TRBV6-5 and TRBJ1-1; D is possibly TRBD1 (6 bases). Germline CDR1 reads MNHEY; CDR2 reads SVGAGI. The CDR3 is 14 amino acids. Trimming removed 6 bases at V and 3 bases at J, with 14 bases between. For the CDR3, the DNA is TGTGCCAGCAGCTCATCCAGGGGTTACACTGAAGCTTTCTTT. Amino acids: CASSSSRGYTEAFF.

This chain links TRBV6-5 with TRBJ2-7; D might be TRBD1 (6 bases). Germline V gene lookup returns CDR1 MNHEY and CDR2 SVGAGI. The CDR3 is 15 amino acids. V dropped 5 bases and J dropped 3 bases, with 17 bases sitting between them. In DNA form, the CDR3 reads TGTGCCAGCAGTCTTAGGGGACACACCAACTACGAGCAGTACTTC. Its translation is CASSLRGHTNYEQYF.

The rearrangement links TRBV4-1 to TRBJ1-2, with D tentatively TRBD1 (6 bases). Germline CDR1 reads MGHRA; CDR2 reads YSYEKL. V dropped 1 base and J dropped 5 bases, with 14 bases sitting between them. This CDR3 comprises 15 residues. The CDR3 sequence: CASSQGTGKLYGYTF. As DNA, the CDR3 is TGCGCCAGCAGCCAAGGAACAGGGAAGTTATATGGCTACACCTTC.